This T cell receptor (beta chain) was identified in a study of regulatory T cells in long-lasting Graves disease. Sample time point: newly diagnosed GD, antithyroid drugs for less than 3 months. The TCR library was made from RNA extracted from PBMCs. Sequencing libraries for TCR beta were prepared with iRepertoire HTBI primers and Arm-PCR of CDR3 regions. TCRdb reprocessed the multiplex PCR reads via MiXCR and lists one record per CDR3 protein. The sample has 360,000 or so distinct CDR3 sequences, around 17% seen once. This CDR3 region has 14 residues. V was cut by 6 bases and J by 5 bases, with 17 bases left in between. Germline CDR1 and CDR2: MNHEY and SMNVEV (reference sequence). The sample also formed part of further work on T cells in Graves' hyperthyroidism and ophthalmopathy.

Sample: peripheral blood mononuclear cells (PBMCs), taken at new diagnosis, from a patient treated with antithyroid drugs. J is TRBJ2-7 and V is TRBV27; perhaps TRBD1 as D (7 bases). The receptor was isolated from a man aged 35 to 55 with Graves disease. The CDR3 nucleotides read TGTGCCAGCAGACCTCCCAGGGGGGCCAACGAGCAGTACTTC. Translation: CASRPPRGANEQYF.